This passage covers 27 T cell receptor beta chains from one sample sequenced in a study of T cells in localized non-small cell lung cancer. Generated by immunoSEQ multiplex PCR, the TCRdb table keeps only in-frame clones and is missing some. The table lists roughly 58,000 clones, 81% of them singletons. This specimen consisted of PBMCs, obtained before any cancer treatment. These receptors were taken from a man between 40 and 69 years old with stage II lung adenocarcinoma.

This clone was detected only a few times. The chain is built from TRBV25-1 and TRBJ1-1; no reliable D call. The CDR3 length is 14 residues. V lost 6 bases to trimming and J lost 3 bases, with 14 bases between them. The germline V gene encodes CDR1 MGHDK and CDR2 SYGVNS. The CDR3 DNA is TGTGCCAGCAGGGTAGCTGGCCTCGACACTGAAGCTTTCTTT. Translating it yields CASRVAGLDTEAFF.

The chain uses TRBV7-9 and TRBJ2-1; 14 nucleotides agree with TRBD2. CDR3 length: 15 amino acids. V lost 5 bases and J lost 7; bases outside the gene matches: 4. Per the germline V gene, CDR1 is SEHNR and CDR2 is FQNEAQ (reference sequence). DNA of the CDR3: TGTGCCAGCAGCGCAGGGACTAGCGGGAGTAATGAGCAGTTCTTC. This codes for CASSAGTSGSNEQFF.

The chain recombines TRBV10-3 with TRBJ1-4, with a possible D match to TRBD1 (6 bases). The CDR3 extends over 14 amino acids. Trimming shortened V by 3 bases and J by 7 bases, and 12 bases separated the two germline ends. In germline, CDR1 is ENHRY, CDR2 SYGVKD. CDR3 residues: CAISDSRGGEKLFF. CDR3 coding DNA: TGTGCCATCAGTGACTCGAGGGGGGGTGAAAAACTGTTTTTT.

This sequence joins TRBV19 and TRBJ2-7; 8 bases map to TRBD2. The germline CDR1 and CDR2 sequences are LNHDA and SQIVND (reference sequence). The CDR3 has 17 amino acids. After removal of 0 bases from V and 1 base from J, the junction contained 8 bases not matched to a gene. CDR3: CASSIDHSSGKSYEQYF. The CDR3 DNA reads TGTGCCAGTAGTATAGATCATAGTAGCGGGAAGTCCTACGAGCAGTACTTC. The full variable domain, in which reference TRBV19 and TRBJ2-7 provide the parts outside the CDR3, is DGGITQSPKYLFRKEGQNVTLSCEQNLNHDAMYWYRQDPGQGLRLIYYSQIVNDFQKGDIAEGYSVSREKKESFPLTVTSAQKNPTAFYLCASSIDHSSGKSYEQYFGPGTRLTVT.

This rearrangement joins TRBV27 to TRBJ2-4; the D is unclear. This CDR3 comprises 16 residues. Germline V lookup: CDR1 MNHEY, CDR2 SMNVEV (reference sequence). V gave up 8 bases and J gave up 0 bases, with 17 bases separating them. In DNA, the CDR3 is TGTGCCAGCGGCGTCGGCGGTGAGCTAGCCAAAAACATTCAGTACTTC. Translated, it gives CASGVGGELAKNIQYF.

V usage is TRBV19 and J usage is TRBJ2-5; a weak D match, TRBD2 (6 bases). V lost 6 bases, J lost 2 bases, and 10 bases lay in between. Germline V CDR1 and CDR2: LNHDA, SQIVND (reference sequence). The CDR3 extends over 13 amino acids. The CDR3 here is CASRGLTQETQYF. DNA of the CDR3: TGTGCCAGTAGGGGACTCACGCAAGAGACCCAGTACTTC.

The rearrangement uses TRBV19 and TRBJ2-3; D may correspond to TRBD1 or TRBD2 (5 bases each). Germline lookup yields CDR1 LNHDA and CDR2 SQIVND (reference sequence). V gave up 3 bases and J gave up 2 bases, with 15 bases separating them. CDR3 length: 16 residues. This CDR3 reads CASSMREGPSTDTQYF. CDR3 DNA sequence: TGTGCCAGTAGTATGAGAGAGGGGCCATCCACAGATACGCAGTATTTT.

A single count supports this clone. J is TRBJ2-3 and V is TRBV6-6; weak D call: TRBD1 (5 bases). The germline gives CDR1 MNHNY, CDR2 SVGAGI (reference sequence). CDR3 size: 16 residues. V lost 6 bases and J lost 2, with 18 bases in between. CDR3 in DNA: TGTGCCAGCAGCTACAACCAGGGTACTAACACAGATACGCAGTATTTT. Amino acids: CASSYNQGTNTDTQYF.

This chain uses TRBV6-1 with TRBJ2-7; TRBD1 or TRBD2 may be the D gene (5 bases each). Germline-derived CDR1 and CDR2 are MNHNS and SASEGT. V lost 3 bases and J lost 5, with 11 bases in between. This CDR3 region has 13 residues. For the CDR3, the DNA is TGTGCCAGCAGTGAGCCCCGGGGCGACGAGCAGTACTTC. Residues: CASSEPRGDEQYF.

The J gene is TRBJ2-1, the V gene TRBV5-1; TRBD2 matches at 8 bases. Germline trimming cut 5 bases from V and 4 bases from J; bases unmatched to any gene: 14. Per germline, CDR1 SGHRS and CDR2 YFSETQ. This CDR3 spans 17 amino acids. This CDR3 reads CASSPTPRGGGYNEQFF. The CDR3 bases are TGCGCCAGCAGTCCAACCCCCCGGGGGGGAGGGTACAATGAGCAGTTCTTC.

The chain recombines TRBV6-1 with TRBJ1-6, with 7 nucleotides matching TRBD1. This CDR3 is 14 amino acids long. Unmatched junction bases numbered 7, after V lost 4 bases and J lost 10 bases. In germline, CDR1 is MNHNS, CDR2 SASEGT. The CDR3 nucleotides are TGTGCCAGCAGTGCGAGGGGGCTTATCTCACCCCTCCACTTT. Protein sequence: CASSARGLISPLHF.

This clone appeared a single time. The chain links TRBV5-8 to TRBJ1-1; D not resolved. Germline V gene data show CDR1 as SGHTS and CDR2 as YDEGEE. This CDR3 has 17 amino acids. V was trimmed by 0 bases and J by 0 bases, leaving 15 bases between them. DNA of the CDR3: TGTGCCAGCAGCTTGGCAGGCATGTCTAGGATGAACACTGAAGCTTTCTTT. Translating gives CASSLAGMSRMNTEAFF.

The chain joins TRBV4-3 to TRBJ1-1; 9 nucleotides align to TRBD1. Germline CDR1 reads LGHNA; CDR2 reads YSLEER. The CDR3 is made up of 15 amino acids. J gave up 6 bases and V 0 bases, and 5 bases lay outside the gene matches. As DNA, the CDR3 is TGCGCCAGCAGCCAAGATCCGACAGGGGGGGCTGAAGCTTTCTTT. As protein: CASSQDPTGGAEAFF.

This chain connects TRBV7-2 to TRBJ2-1; no firm D call. Germline values: CDR1 SGHTA, CDR2 FQGNSA. V shed 8 bases and J shed 6 bases, with 8 bases lying between them. The CDR3 sequence is 11 residues long. CDR3 amino acids: CASRATNEQFF. The CDR3 coding sequence is TGTGCCAGCCGGGCCACCAATGAGCAGTTCTTC.

The V call is TRBV5-1, the J call TRBJ1-3; D not certain. The CDR3 runs to 15 residues. Germline CDR1 is SGHRS and CDR2 is YFSETQ. V gave up 4 bases and J gave up 0 bases, with 11 bases separating them. CDR3 in amino acids: CASSPDSSSGNTIYF. In DNA form, the CDR3 reads TGCGCCAGCAGCCCGGACTCGAGCTCTGGAAACACCATATATTTT.

The V call is TRBV11-3, the J call TRBJ2-7, with 10 bases aligning to TRBD2. Germline trimming cut 5 bases from V and 6 bases from J; bases unmatched to any gene: 7. CDR1 is SGHNT and CDR2 is YENEEA in the germline V gene. CDR3 length: 14 residues. Here the CDR3 DNA reads TGTGCCAGCAGCCCTCTGGGACTAGCGAGCGAGCAGTACTTC. It codes for CASSPLGLASEQYF. The whole variable domain, remainder taken from reference TRBV11-3 and TRBJ2-7, is EAGVVQSPRYKIIEKKQPVAFWCNPISGHNTLYWYLQNLGQGPELLIRYENEEAVDDSQLPKDRFSAERLKGVDSTLKIQPAELGDSAVYLCASSPLGLASEQYFGPGTRLTVT.

The CDR3 here is CASSPRVAGYNEQFF. The DNA for the CDR3 is TGTGCCAGCAGCCCCCGGGTAGCGGGCTACAATGAGCAGTTCTTC. This chain joins TRBV9 and TRBJ2-1, with 7 bases matching TRBD2. The junction had 7 bases not matched to a gene; V was cut back by 4 bases and J by 3 bases. The CDR3 is made up of 15 amino acids. Germline CDR1 reads SGDLS; CDR2 reads YYNGEE.

This chain uses TRBV6-1 with TRBJ1-3; D call uncertain. V shed 7 bases and J shed 4 bases, with 14 bases lying between them. Germline V gives CDR1 MNHNS, CDR2 SASEGT. CDR3 length: 14 residues. As DNA, the CDR3 is TGTGCCAGCACTGGCGCTCTCCGAGGAAACACCATATATTTT. Amino acids: CASTGALRGNTIYF.

This clone showed up just a few times. The rearrangement links TRBV18 to TRBJ2-3, with D hard to call. Germline V lookup: CDR1 KGHSH, CDR2 LQKENI. The CDR3 loop spans 13 amino acids. Trimming took off 3 bases at V and 4 bases at J, with 8 bases between the two ends. CDR3 in amino acids: CASSPSLPDTQYF. The CDR3 bases are TGTGCCAGCTCACCGTCTCTGCCAGATACGCAGTATTTT.

The chain has TRBV6-5 and TRBJ1-1, with 8 bases matching TRBD1. The J segment lost 1 base and the V segment lost 4 bases, leaving 5 bases of the junction unmatched. In germline, CDR1 is MNHEY, CDR2 SVGAGI. The CDR3 is 15 amino acids. This chain's CDR3 is CASSLLDRENTEAFF. As DNA, the CDR3 is TGTGCCAGCAGTTTATTGGACAGGGAGAACACTGAAGCTTTCTTT.

The chain carries TRBV4-3 and TRBJ2-5; 7 bases match TRBD1. The germline V gene encodes CDR1 LGHNA and CDR2 YSLEER. This CDR3 has 15 amino acids. V lost 4 bases to trimming and J lost 3 bases; unmatched junction nucleotides: 8. As DNA, the CDR3 is TGCGCCAGCAGCCCTGAGGGACAGAAAGAAGAGACCCAGTACTTC. The encoded protein is CASSPEGQKEETQYF.

As for this clone: One base separates it from a far larger clone, so it is likely a read error. The chain is built from TRBV29-1 and TRBJ2-1; 7 positions agree with TRBD1. The J segment lost 13 bases and the V segment lost 0 bases, leaving 27 bases of the junction unmatched. Germline lookup yields CDR1 SQVTM and CDR2 ANQGSEA. This CDR3 comprises 19 residues. The chain's CDR3 is CSVEELSGTVTGPKNIQFF. The CDR3 DNA reads TGCAGCGTTGAAGAATTGTCCGGGACAGTGACGGGACCCAAAAACATTCAGTTCTTC.

The chain has TRBV7-6 and TRBJ2-1; 14 bases map to TRBD2. J gave up 10 bases and V 5 bases, and 4 bases lay outside the gene matches. CDR1 SGHVS and CDR2 FNYEAQ come from the germline V gene. CDR3 length: 14 amino acids. The CDR3 reads CASSARTSGGEQFF. The CDR3 region has the DNA TGTGCCAGCAGCGCGCGGACTAGCGGGGGGGAGCAGTTCTTC.

This sequence joins TRBV5-6 and TRBJ1-1; D not resolved. The V end lost 1 base, the J end lost 1 base, and 8 bases lay between the germline ends. Germline-derived CDR1 and CDR2 are SGHDT and YYEEEE. This CDR3 comprises 14 residues. The CDR3 sequence: CASSLISTNTEAFF. The CDR3 nucleotides read TGTGCCAGCAGCTTGATTTCAACGAACACTGAAGCTTTCTTT.

This chain uses TRBV7-9 with TRBJ1-2; TRBD1 agrees at 9 bases. The CDR3 is 15 residues long. The junction had 10 bases not matched to a gene; V was cut back by 3 bases and J by 8 bases. The germline CDR1 and CDR2 sequences are SEHNR and FQNEAQ (reference sequence). CDR3 nucleotides: TGTGCCAGCAGCTTGGGACAGGGCCAAAAAGGGGGCTACACCTTC. It specifies CASSLGQGQKGGYTF. Supplemented by reference TRBV7-9 and TRBJ1-2, the full variable domain reads DTGVSQNPRHKITKRGQNVTFRCDPISEHNRLYWYRQTLGQGPEFLTYFQNEAQLEKSRLLSDRFSAERPKGSFSTLEIQRTEQGDSAMYLCASSLGQGQKGGYTFGSGTRLTVV.

The chain uses TRBV4-1 and TRBJ2-5; no firm D call. The CDR3 is made up of 14 amino acids. Trimming took off 0 bases at V and 3 bases at J, with 8 bases between the two ends. Germline V CDR1 and CDR2: MGHRA, YSYEKL. This CDR3 is CASSQEAQKETQYF. CDR3 DNA sequence: TGCGCCAGCAGCCAAGAAGCCCAAAAAGAGACCCAGTACTTC.

This sequence joins TRBV7-2 and TRBJ1-1; the match to TRBD1 covers 10 bases. Germline-derived CDR1 and CDR2 are SGHTA and FQGNSA. This CDR3 is 14 amino acids long. The V and J ends lost 4 bases and 5 bases, in that order; junction bases with no gene match: 4. CDR3: CASSSRDRGTEAFF. For the CDR3, the DNA is TGTGCCAGCAGCTCGAGGGACAGGGGAACTGAAGCTTTCTTT.